A selection of T cell receptor beta chains follows, all from one sample in a study of cytomegalovirus exposure and HLA in healthy donors. Libraries were prepared by immunoSEQ multiplex PCR; TCRdb keeps only in-frame clonotypes and omits some of them. The sample table sets out about 160,000 clones. The sequenced sample was PBMCs. These receptor sequences come from a woman aged 55-70 years in good health and CMV-seronegative. CDR3s include the opening cysteine and the closing phenylalanine or tryptophan. The order of the fields is J gene, V gene, D gene, CDR3 DNA, CDR3 protein. The D gene is left open where the match is weak.

TRBJ1-2	TRBV7-9	TRBD1	TGTGCCAGCAGCCCAGACAGGGGATATGGCTACACCTTC	CASSPDRGYGYTF
TRBJ1-5	TRBV7-9	NA	TGTGCCAGCAGCTTAGCGTGGGGGCAGGGACATCAGCCCCAGCATTTT	CASSLAWGQGHQPQHF
TRBJ1-2	TRBV5-1	TRBD1	TGCGCCAGCAGCCCTGACAGGGCCGGCTACACCTTC	CASSPDRAGYTF
TRBJ1-2	TRBV7-9	NA	TGTGCCAGCAGCTTGGACAATCGAGGCTACACCTTC	CASSLDNRGYTF
TRBJ1-2	TRBV25-1	NA	TGTGCCAGCAGTGAACAGATTCTGGCTCCCAATCACTACACCTTC	CASSEQILAPNHYTF
TRBJ2-7	TRBV11-3	TRBD1	TGTGCCAGCAGCCACGACAGGGCCCACGAGCAGTACTTC	CASSHDRAHEQYF
TRBJ1-2	TRBV7-2	TRBD1	TGTGCCAGCAGCCCCCAGACAGGGGATGGCTACACCTTC	CASSPQTGDGYTF
TRBJ1-1	TRBV6-6	TRBD1	TGTGCCAGCAGTTACGGGACAGACATGAACACTGAAGCTTTCTTT	CASSYGTDMNTEAFF
TRBJ2-7	TRBV27	TRBD2	TGTGCCAGCAGTTTATCCGGGACTAGCGGGCTCTACGAGCAGTACTTC	CASSLSGTSGLYEQYF
TRBJ2-6	TRBV5-1	NA	TGCGCCAGCAGCTTTCCTACAGGGAACGGGGCCAACGTCCTGACTTTC	CASSFPTGNGANVLTF
TRBJ2-1	TRBV5-6	TRBD2	TGTGCCAGCACCCGGACTAGCGGGGACTACAATGAGCAGTTCTTC	CASTRTSGDYNEQFF
TRBJ2-7	TRBV7-2	NA	TGTGCCAGCAGCTTAGCGCAGGGTTACTACGAGCAGTACTTC	CASSLAQGYYEQYF
TRBJ2-1	TRBV5-1	TRBD2	TGCGCCAGCAGCTTGCCAGCAGAGGGAGCGGGGGCGAAGAATGAGCAGTTCTTC	CASSLPAEGAGAKNEQFF
TRBJ1-1	TRBV4-1	NA	TGCGCCAGCAGCCCGGGACCCGGAGGGTTGAACACTGAAGCTTTCTTT	CASSPGPGGLNTEAFF
TRBJ2-2	TRBV6-1	NA	TGTGCCAGCAGAATAGTCTTGGACACCGGGGAGCTGTTTTTT	CASRIVLDTGELFF
TRBJ1-2	TRBV10-1	NA	TGCGCCAGCAGTAATTCGGTGAACTATGGCTACACCTTC	CASSNSVNYGYTF
TRBJ2-1	TRBV7-3	TRBD2	TGTGCCAGCAGCTTATCTGCTAGCGGGGGGGCTCGGGACAATGAGCAGTTCTTC	CASSLSASGGARDNEQFF
TRBJ2-5	TRBV9	TRBD1	TGTGCCAGCAGCGTCTCGGGACAGGGGTTCCAAGAGACCCAGTACTTC	CASSVSGQGFQETQYF
TRBJ2-3	TRBV7-3	NA	TGTGCCAGCAGCTCAGGGTTGCACACAGATACGCAGTATTTT	CASSSGLHTDTQYF
TRBJ2-7	TRBV5-6	NA	TGTGCCAGCAGCTTGGATTTAGGGGGCTACGAGCAGTACTTC	CASSLDLGGYEQYF